The clone carrying this TCR beta chain registers large by frequency. The record originates from a study of CD8 T cells in cerebrospinal fluid in Alzheimer's disease. Germline-derived CDR1 and CDR2 are DFQATT and SNEGSKA (reference sequence). The length of the CDR3 is 15 residues. TCRdb reprocessed the 10x single-cell sequencing reads; each CDR3 protein has one entry and no DNA is given. The table for this sample gives a few hundred distinct CDR3 sequences. The chain carries TRBV20-1 and TRBJ2-3; TCRdb indicates TRBD2, and absent DNA this call remains unverified. The TCR was taken from a human donor with Alzheimer's disease. Sequenced sample: cerebrospinal fluid. CDR3 sequence reads: CSARMGTLRTDTQYF.